This entry features one T cell receptor beta chain sequence. Antigen unknown. The study ran its PCR with 60 Vbeta and 13 Jbeta primers. The protocol was immunoSEQ multiplex PCR, while the TCRdb copy is restricted to in-frame clones and leaves out a portion. Of about 63,000 clones listed, under 85% are singletons. This sample was included in a study of cytomegalovirus exposure and HLA in healthy donors. Findings and limits, study-wide: Follow-up analysis later connected one missense variant in DCLRE1C with trimming of TCR beta V- and J-genes. Across donors, presence/absence analyses took sequencing depth to be roughly uniform.

The CDR3 spans 15 residues. The germline CDR1 and CDR2 sequences are ENHRY and SYGVKD. V gave up 0 bases and J gave up 8 bases, with 13 bases separating them. The chain joins TRBV10-3 to TRBJ2-2; D might be TRBD1 (5 bases). This TCR derives from a woman in her twenties or thirties in good health and CMV-seronegative. Specimen: PBMCs. CDR3 bases: TGTGCCATCAGTGAGTCGGCAGGGTATAGTGGGGAGCTGTTTTTT. Its translation is CAISESAGYSGELFF.